Presented here are 17 T cell receptor beta chains from one specimen sequenced in a study of blood T cell repertoires in COVID-19. Some clones are missing from TCRdb's copy, which holds only in-frame ones; the method was immunoSEQ multiplex PCR. The table records a few hundred thousand clones, around 91% of them present only once. The sample consisted of PBMCs or T cells enriched from blood (not recorded which). The receptor set was obtained from a woman between 18 and 29 years old with acute COVID-19.

The chain is built from TRBV7-9 and TRBJ2-5; TRBD1 matches 8 bases. This CDR3 has 14 amino acids. Per the germline V gene, CDR1 is SEHNR and CDR2 is FQNEAQ (reference sequence). With V trimmed by 4 bases and J by 2 bases, 3 bases remained unmatched. CDR3 bases: TGTGCCAGCAGCTACAGACAGGGGCAAGAGACCCAGTACTTC. The encoded protein is CASSYRQGQETQYF.

This chain connects TRBV6-5 to TRBJ2-2; TRBD2 aligns across 9 bases. Germline V lookup: CDR1 MNHEY, CDR2 SVGAGI. The CDR3 covers 15 residues. J was trimmed by 2 bases and V by 8 bases; bases with no gene match: 6. The DNA of the CDR3 is TGTGCCAGCGTCCTAGCGGGGCCAAACACCGGGGAGCTGTTTTTT. This sequence encodes CASVLAGPNTGELFF.

V gene TRBV5-4 combines with J gene TRBJ2-3; TRBD2 is a possible D gene (6 bases). V was pared by 4 bases and J by 3 bases, with 24 bases between. Germline V lookup: CDR1 SGHNT, CDR2 YYREEE (reference sequence). This CDR3 spans 18 amino acids. CDR3 sequence reads: CASSEGPEGPIPTDTQYF. In nucleotides, the CDR3 is TGTGCCAGCAGCGAAGGGCCGGAGGGACCTATACCGACAGATACGCAGTATTTT. Supplemented by reference TRBV5-4 and TRBJ2-3, the full variable domain reads ETGVTQSPTHLIKTRGQQVTLRCSSQSGHNTVSWYQQALGQGPQFIFQYYREEENGRGNFPPRFSGLQFPNYSSELNVNALELDDSALYLCASSEGPEGPIPTDTQYFGPGTRLTVL.

This rearrangement joins TRBV7-9 to TRBJ2-1; D is possibly TRBD1 (6 bases). Germline assignment: CDR1 SEHNR and CDR2 FQNEAQ (reference sequence). The CDR3 loop spans 14 amino acids. V was pared by 0 bases and J by 4 bases, with 7 bases between. The chain's CDR3 is CASSLADSYNEQFF. The DNA for the CDR3 is TGTGCCAGCAGCTTAGCGGACAGTTACAATGAGCAGTTCTTC.

This sequence joins TRBV6-5 and TRBJ2-6; a possible D gene is TRBD1 (7 bases). Trimming cost V 7 bases and J 0 bases, with 10 bases left between them. CDR3 length equals 15 residues. Per the germline V gene, CDR1 is MNHEY and CDR2 is SVGAGI. CDR3 sequence: CASTQGGSGANVLTF. The CDR3 nucleotides read TGTGCCAGCACCCAGGGGGGCTCTGGGGCCAACGTCCTGACTTTC.

This rearrangement joins TRBV11-2 to TRBJ2-1; 11 bases are a match to TRBD2. Losses at the gene ends were 5 bases for V and 4 bases for J; bases not matched to a gene: 7. Germline lookup yields CDR1 SGHAT and CDR2 FQNNGV. The CDR3 loop spans 16 amino acids. In nucleotides, the CDR3 is TGTGCCAGCAGCGGGACGGGACTAGCGGCATACAATGAGCAGTTCTTC. It yields the protein CASSGTGLAAYNEQFF.

This sequence joins TRBV7-8 and TRBJ1-5, with D possibly TRBD1 on 6 matching bases. Between the trimmed V and J ends, which lost 4 bases and 7 bases, there was a span of 8 bases. Germline CDR1 SGHVS, CDR2 FQNEAQ. The CDR3 sequence is 12 residues long. The CDR3 loop is CASSSQGQPQHF. In DNA, the CDR3 is TGTGCCAGCAGCTCACAGGGCCAGCCCCAGCATTTT.

The chain carries TRBV5-1 and TRBJ2-1; 13 bases line up with TRBD2. The CDR3 is 17 amino acids. CDR1 is SGHRS and CDR2 is YFSETQ in the germline V gene. With V trimmed by 0 bases and J by 6 bases, 6 bases remained unmatched. In DNA form, the CDR3 reads TGCGCCAGCAGCTTGGGGACTAGCGGGAGTCGGGGCAATGAGCAGTTCTTC. Amino acids: CASSLGTSGSRGNEQFF.

The chain carries TRBV12-3 or TRBV12-4 and TRBJ2-7, with D maybe TRBD1 (5 bases). The length of the CDR3 is 12 residues. The germline V and J ends were trimmed by 3 bases and 6 bases, with 9 bases remaining between them. This CDR3 reads CASSLSRGEQYF. The CDR3 DNA reads as TGTGCCAGCAGTTTGAGTAGGGGCGAGCAGTACTTC.

The CDR3: CASSPRTLRNTEAFF. The CDR3 nucleotides read TGTGCCAGCTCACCCAGGACACTAAGGAACACTGAAGCTTTCTTT. The chain links TRBV18 to TRBJ1-1, with D possibly being TRBD1 (5 bases). The germline gives CDR1 KGHSH, CDR2 LQKENI. Trimming left V 3 bases short and J 1 base short, with 12 bases between. The length of the CDR3 is 15 residues. Using reference TRBV18 and TRBJ1-1 for the parts outside the CDR3, the full variable domain is NAGVMQNPRHLVRRRGQEARLRCSPMKGHSHVYWYRQLPEEGLKFMVYLQKENIIDESGMPKERFSAEFPKEGPSILRIQQVVRGDSAAYFCASSPRTLRNTEAFFGQGTRLTVV.

Comment on this clone: Other DNA variants within this sample encode the same CDR3. V usage is TRBV27 and J usage is TRBJ2-7, with a possible D match to TRBD2 (5 bases). The ends were cut back, 6 bases at V and 0 bases at J, with 9 bases in the middle. The CDR3 spans 13 residues. The germline gives CDR1 MNHEY, CDR2 SMNVEV (reference sequence). The CDR3 reads CASSRRGSYEQYF. CDR3 DNA sequence: TGTGCCAGCAGCCGACGGGGCTCCTACGAGCAGTACTTC.

The chain employs TRBV27 and TRBJ1-6; D remains ambiguous. The CDR3 totals 14 residues. CDR1 is MNHEY, CDR2 SMNVEV, per germline (reference sequence). Trimming shortened V by 5 bases and J by 0 bases, and 5 bases separated the two germline ends. The CDR3 reads CASSPRSYNSPLHF. As DNA, the CDR3 is TGTGCCAGCAGTCCTCGCTCCTATAATTCACCCCTCCACTTT.

The DNA for the CDR3 is TGCGCCAGCAGCTCGACAGGGGGGAACTACGAGCAGTACTTC. This sequence encodes CASSSTGGNYEQYF. V gene TRBV5-1 combines with J gene TRBJ2-7; 9 positions match TRBD1. J gave up 3 bases and V 3 bases, and 4 bases lay outside the gene matches. Germline V gene data show CDR1 as SGHRS and CDR2 as YFSETQ. This CDR3 contains 14 residues.

A few counts support this clone. The chain is built from TRBV14 and TRBJ2-1; 15 positions match TRBD2. J was trimmed by 4 bases and V by 0 bases; bases with no gene match: 7. Germline V gives CDR1 SGHDN, CDR2 FVKESK. The CDR3 runs 19 residues. The CDR3: CASSQDIRTSGRDYNEQFF. The CDR3 bases are TGTGCCAGCAGCCAAGATATACGGACTAGCGGGAGGGATTACAATGAGCAGTTCTTC. Supplemented by reference TRBV14 and TRBJ2-1, the full variable domain reads EAGVTQFPSHSVIEKGQTVTLRCDPISGHDNLYWYRRVMGKEIKFLLHFVKESKQDESGMPNNRFLAERTGGTYSTLKVQPAELEDSGVYFCASSQDIRTSGRDYNEQFFGPGTRLTVL.

This chain uses TRBV6-4 with TRBJ2-2; no clear D. The CDR3 totals 13 residues. The germline gives CDR1 MRHNA, CDR2 SNTAGT. Between the trimmed V and J ends, which lost 6 bases and 1 base, there was a span of 6 bases. The CDR3 here is CASSPQNTGELFF. CDR3 nucleotides: TGTGCCAGCAGCCCCCAGAACACCGGGGAGCTGTTTTTT.

The rearrangement uses TRBV3-1 (or the pseudogene TRBV3-2) and TRBJ2-5, with TRBD1 matching over 7 bases. The trim removed 7 bases at V and 0 bases at J, leaving 11 bases unmatched. The CDR3 runs 16 residues. CDR1 is LGHDT, CDR2 YNNKEL, per germline (reference sequence). The CDR3 DNA follows: TGTGCCAGCAACCGACACAGGGGACCGTACCAAGAGACCCAGTACTTC. This translates into CASNRHRGPYQETQYF.

The CDR3 coding sequence is TGTGCCTGGGACGGTCCTAGCGTCGTACATTTGTTCAATGAGCAGTTCTTC. It translates to CAWDGPSVVHLFNEQFF. The chain couples TRBV30 to TRBJ2-1, with TRBD2 as a possible D gene (6 bases). The V end was cut by 5 bases, the J end by 6 bases, with 26 bases between. Germline V gene lookup returns CDR1 GTSNPN and CDR2 SVGIG (reference sequence). The CDR3 length is 17 residues.